Below are 10 T cell receptor beta chains sequenced from a single sample in a study of CD4+ T cells in melanoma. The repertoire was sequenced with immunoSEQ multiplex PCR; TCRdb's copy has only in-frame clones and lacks some. The repertoire includes 110,000 to 150,000 clones, around 90% of them detected once, and 1.5% sits in the top ten. These TCRs come from a human donor with melanoma.

This clone came up a few times. The J gene is TRBJ1-4, the V gene TRBV7-9, with D uncertain. The V end lost 8 bases, the J end lost 2 bases, and 12 bases lay between the germline ends. The CDR3 length is 14 residues. Germline CDR1 SEHNR, CDR2 FQNEAQ (reference sequence). In nucleotides, the CDR3 is TGTGCCAGCGGTCTGACTCTGACTAATGAAAAACTGTTTTTT. Its protein product is CASGLTLTNEKLFF.

The chain joins TRBV5-1 to TRBJ2-3, with 10 positions matching TRBD1. CDR3 length: 16 residues. Unmatched junction bases numbered 10, after V lost 4 bases and J lost 5 bases. The germline CDR1 and CDR2 sequences are SGHRS and YFSETQ. CDR3 bases: TGCGCCAGCAGCCCGCTGGGGACAGGGGTCCGAGATACGCAGTATTTT. The encoded protein is CASSPLGTGVRDTQYF.

The CDR3 sequence: CASSLRPGHLNEKLFF. CDR3 DNA sequence: TGCGCCAGCAGCTTAAGACCGGGACACCTTAATGAAAAACTGTTTTTT. The chain has TRBV5-1 and TRBJ1-4, with D perhaps TRBD1 (6 bases). The CDR3 is made up of 16 amino acids. Germline V gives CDR1 SGHRS, CDR2 YFSETQ. V dropped 2 bases and J dropped 4 bases, with 15 bases sitting between them.

This sequence joins TRBV11-3 and TRBJ1-3; D is ambiguous. The germline CDR1 and CDR2 sequences are SGHNT and YENEEA. Trimming shortened V by 3 bases and J by 15 bases, and 6 bases separated the two germline ends. The CDR3 is 9 amino acids. CDR3 sequence reads: CASSFRRYF. The DNA for the CDR3 is TGTGCCAGCAGCTTCAGAAGATATTTT.

The chain has TRBV12-5 and TRBJ2-3; D is ambiguous. The CDR3 runs to 11 residues. Germline assignment: CDR1 LGHNT and CDR2 FRNRAP. V lost 6 bases and J 6 bases, leaving 7 bases between the germline ends. CDR3 DNA: TGTGCTAGTGGGGATTTTGATACGCAGTATTTT. Amino acids: CASGDFDTQYF.

This chain connects TRBV30 to TRBJ2-3, with a tentative D call TRBD1 (5 bases). This CDR3 has 14 residues. The germline gives CDR1 GTSNPN, CDR2 SVGIG (reference sequence). Trimming pared 1 base from V and 2 bases from J, leaving 10 bases between. CDR3 amino acids: CAWSDRRFTDTQYF. DNA for the CDR3: TGTGCCTGGAGTGACAGGCGATTCACAGATACGCAGTATTTT.

This clone was found once. This chain links TRBV30 with TRBJ1-2; D unresolved. Trimming left V 2 bases short and J 2 bases short, with 6 bases between. The germline V gene encodes CDR1 GTSNPN and CDR2 SVGIG (reference sequence). This CDR3 is built from 12 residues. Here the CDR3 DNA reads TGTGCCTGGAGTCGGGGAAACTATGGCTACACCTTC. This sequence encodes CAWSRGNYGYTF.

The chain uses TRBV12-5 and TRBJ2-1; D is possibly TRBD1 (6 bases). V was cut by 5 bases and J by 8 bases, with 16 bases left in between. The CDR3 runs to 14 residues. From germline, CDR1 is LGHNT and CDR2 FRNRAP. CDR3 sequence: CASGTRDNPYEQFF. The CDR3 DNA follows: TGTGCTAGTGGTACCCGGGACAATCCCTATGAGCAGTTCTTC.

The chain couples TRBV6-1 to TRBJ2-7, with 7 bases lining up with TRBD1. The CDR3 loop spans 15 amino acids. V dropped 3 bases and J dropped 7; count of bases not matched to a gene: 12. Germline V gives CDR1 MNHNS, CDR2 SASEGT. CDR3: CASSDQTPGQSEQYF. The CDR3 coding sequence is TGTGCCAGCAGTGATCAGACTCCGGGACAGAGTGAGCAGTACTTC.

The chain joins TRBV4-1 to TRBJ2-3; 10 bases agree with TRBD2. V shed 2 bases and J 5 bases; nucleotides not matched to a gene: 7. Germline CDR1 reads MGHRA; CDR2 reads YSYEKL. The length of the CDR3 is 16 residues. CDR3 nucleotide sequence: TGCGCCAGCAGCCAAACAGCGGGGGGGAGGTTAGATACGCAGTATTTT. Translated: CASSQTAGGRLDTQYF.